This is a list of T cell receptor beta chains from one sample in a study of beta chain features in type 1 diabetes. Sequencing was performed with immunoSEQ multiplex PCR; in TCRdb, only in-frame clones are kept and a portion is missing. Among roughly 700,000 clones listed, roughly an eighth were seen once. Sequencing was done on a sample of naive CD4+ T cells from blood. These TCRs come from a man aged 18-30 years with type 1 diabetes. CDR3s include the opening cysteine and the closing phenylalanine or tryptophan. The D gene is left open where the match is weak. Clone sizes are given selectively: once, few, many, or a class where the clone is expanded.

D,length,size,V,J,CDR3,DNA
-,15,few,TRBV30,TRBJ1-4,CAWSPTGGPNEKLFF,TGTGCCTGGAGCCCCACGGGGGGACCTAACGAAAAACTGTTTTTT
-,12,few,TRBV14,TRBJ2-1,CASSRGRDEQFF,TGTGCCAGCAGCCGCGGACGGGACGAGCAGTTCTTC
-,14,-,TRBV10-3,TRBJ2-7,CAIRVGGQLYEQYF,TGTGCCATCAGGGTGGGGGGACAGCTCTACGAGCAGTACTTC
-,16,-,TRBV29-1,TRBJ2-1,CSALVMVNGPYNEQFF,TGCAGCGCCTTAGTGATGGTGAATGGCCCCTACAATGAGCAGTTCTTC
-,14,few,TRBV6-5,TRBJ1-4,CASSSHMLDEKLFF,TGTGCCAGCAGCTCCCATATGCTGGACGAAAAACTGTTTTTT
-,14,few,TRBV6-5,TRBJ1-6,CASRGTDYNSPLHF,TGTGCCAGCAGAGGGACGGATTATAATTCACCCCTCCACTTT
-,12,once,TRBV30,TRBJ1-1,CASRQQNTEAFF,TGTGCCTCCAGGCAGCAGAACACTGAAGCTTTCTTT
TRBD1,15,few,TRBV9,TRBJ1-4,CASSYRTGADEKLFF,TGTGCCAGCAGCTATCGGACAGGGGCCGATGAAAAACTGTTTTTT
-,13,few,TRBV27,TRBJ1-4,CASLTAWDEKLFF,TGTGCCAGTCTAACGGCCTGGGATGAAAAACTGTTTTTT
TRBD2,15,-,TRBV6-1,TRBJ2-1,CASSDGTSRGNEQFF,TGTGCCAGCAGTGATGGGACTAGCCGAGGCAATGAGCAGTTCTTC
-,14,once,TRBV5-4,TRBJ1-2,CASSLFNEGYGYTF,TGTGCCAGCAGCTTGTTTAACGAGGGATATGGCTACACCTTC
-,14,few,TRBV7-2,TRBJ1-3,CASSSSRGGNTIYF,TGTGCCAGCAGCTCCAGCAGGGGTGGAAACACCATATATTTT
-,13,-,TRBV5-1,TRBJ1-2,CASSPSEPYGYTF,TGCGCCAGCAGCCCTTCGGAGCCATATGGCTACACCTTC
-,14,-,TRBV2,TRBJ1-5,CASQRESGNQPQHF,TGTGCCAGCCAGAGGGAGAGTGGCAATCAGCCCCAGCATTTT
TRBD1,14,once,TRBV15,TRBJ2-5,CATSRDRVLETQYF,TGTGCCACCAGCAGGGACAGGGTCCTTGAGACCCAGTACTTC
TRBD1,15,few,TRBV2,TRBJ2-7,CASSERTGVVYEQYF,TGTGCCAGCAGTGAGCGGACAGGGGTGGTTTACGAGCAGTACTTC
-,15,-,TRBV14,TRBJ1-6,CASSQQWGVNSPLHF,TGTGCCAGCAGCCAGCAATGGGGGGTTAATTCACCCCTCCACTTT
-,14,few,TRBV7-2,TRBJ2-2,CASSLVGWAGELFF,TGTGCCAGCAGCTTAGTGGGTTGGGCCGGGGAGCTGTTTTTT
TRBD1,17,-,TRBV13,TRBJ1-1,CASSFIAGQGYDTEAFF,TGTGCCAGCAGCTTCATAGCGGGACAGGGATACGACACTGAAGCTTTCTTT
TRBD1,14,-,TRBV19,TRBJ2-5,CATQDRVNQETQYF,TGTGCCACCCAGGACAGGGTGAACCAAGAGACCCAGTACTTC
-,16,-,TRBV27,TRBJ2-7,CASSFWGAGDDYEQYF,TGTGCCAGCAGTTTCTGGGGCGCAGGAGATGATTACGAGCAGTACTTC
-,14,-,TRBV5-1,TRBJ1-5,CASSLDGRYQPQHF,TGCGCCAGCAGCTTGGACGGTAGATATCAGCCCCAGCATTTT
TRBD1,14,-,TRBV30,TRBJ1-5,CAWSPGQVNQPQHF,TGTGCCTGGAGTCCGGGACAGGTCAATCAGCCCCAGCATTTT
-,13,-,TRBV30,TRBJ1-2,CAWSPDVLYGYTF,TGTGCCTGGAGCCCCGACGTGCTGTATGGCTACACCTTC
-,16,-,TRBV5-1,TRBJ1-1,CASSLGRTIMNTEAFF,TGCGCCAGCAGCTTGGGGCGGACTATTATGAACACTGAAGCTTTCTTT
-,12,few,TRBV10-3,TRBJ1-2,CAIMSSGSGYTF,TGTGCCATCATGTCCTCAGGGTCGGGCTACACCTTC
-,14,-,TRBV29-1,TRBJ1-1,CSVQTGALNTEAFF,TGCAGCGTCCAGACAGGAGCCTTGAACACTGAAGCTTTCTTT
-,15,-,TRBV7-2,TRBJ2-3,CASSLVVGSTDTQYF,TGTGCCAGCAGCTTAGTGGTTGGAAGCACAGATACGCAGTATTTT
-,14,few,TRBV23-1,TRBJ1-2,CASSQQASNYGYTF,TGCGCCAGCAGTCAGCAAGCCTCTAACTATGGCTACACCTTC